The 3 T cell receptor beta chains below were found in one sample sequenced in a study of T cell responses to AZD1222 COVID-19 vaccine. Assay used: immunoSEQ multiplex PCR; TCRdb lists only in-frame clones, some missing. The sample shows 100,000 or so clones, 90% of them seen only once. The specimen comprised peripheral blood, sampled on day 0 of AZD1222 vaccination. The source of these receptors is an adult in good health.

The rearrangement links TRBV7-9 to TRBJ1-3, with D tentatively TRBD1 (5 bases). Per the germline V gene, CDR1 is SEHNR and CDR2 is FQNEAQ (reference sequence). The CDR3 contains 12 residues. This CDR3 is CGYGGFGNTIYF. The CDR3 region has the DNA TGTGGTTACGGGGGGTTCGGAAACACCATATATTTT.

In nucleotides, the CDR3 is TGTGCCAGCAGCTTAGGTGGGCCGAACACCGGGGAGCTGTTTTTT. It specifies CASSLGGPNTGELFF. The J gene is TRBJ2-2, the V gene TRBV7-9; D is uncertain. CDR3 length equals 15 residues. Per the germline V gene, CDR1 is SEHNR and CDR2 is FQNEAQ (reference sequence). The V end was cut by 1 base, the J end by 0 bases, with 6 bases between.

The rearrangement joins TRBV12-1 to TRBJ1-2. TRBV12-1 is marked as a pseudogene. This CDR3 has 16 residues. The CDR3 nucleotides are TGTGCCAGCAGCTCGAGCGGGGGACAGGCTGACTATGGCTACACCTTC. Its protein is CASSSSGGQADYGYTF.